The 30 T cell receptor beta chains reported below all come from one sample, sequenced in a study of T-cell memory formation after mild COVID-19. TCRdb re-analysed the 5' RACE reads in MiXCR, keeping a single row per CDR3 protein. The data hold about 150,000 distinct CDR3 sequences, with roughly 31% observed a single time. Material for sequencing was PBMCs or a T cell subset sorted from them (not recorded which). The receptors come from an adult woman who had mild COVID-19 (a few samples of this study predate the infection). Cell type and time point are not known.

The V call is TRBV3-1, the J call TRBJ2-7; 7 bases are shared with TRBD1. There are 14 residues in the CDR3. J was trimmed by 5 bases and V by 6 bases; bases with no gene match: 10. Looked up from germline, CDR1 is LGHDT and CDR2 is YNNKEL (reference sequence). CDR3 sequence: CASRPTGWENEQYF. The CDR3 bases are TGTGCCAGCAGACCGACAGGGTGGGAAAACGAGCAGTACTTC.

CDR3 DNA: TGTGCCAGCAGTTCACTAGCGGGGGGGAGGAATGAGCAGTTCTTC. This codes for CASSSLAGGRNEQFF. J is TRBJ2-1 and V is TRBV12-3 or TRBV12-4; 13 bases align to TRBD2. V shed 4 bases and J 7 bases; nucleotides not matched to a gene: 4. The CDR3 runs to 15 residues.

The rearrangement links TRBV7-9 to TRBJ2-7; D may be TRBD1 (6 bases). The CDR3 is 13 amino acids. CDR1 is SEHNR, CDR2 FQNEAQ, per germline (reference sequence). V lost 5 bases and J lost 4, with 12 bases in between. CDR3 in amino acids: CASSLGQLYEQYF. The CDR3 nucleotides are TGTGCCAGCAGCCTTGGACAGCTATACGAGCAGTACTTC.

The rearrangement links TRBV21-1 to TRBJ2-3; the table's D call of TRBD1 was not tested on the DNA. TRBV21-1 represents a pseudogene. The CDR3 spans 17 residues. CDR3 sequence reads: CASSKSSQGNGTDTQYF. CDR3 nucleotide sequence: TGTGCCAGCAGCAAATCGTCTCAGGGGAACGGCACAGATACGCAGTATTTT.

In this sample, this clonotype turned up a few times. The genes are TRBV12-3 or TRBV12-4 and TRBJ2-6; D remains unclear. The CDR3 extends over 15 amino acids. Trimming removed 3 bases from V and 0 bases from J, with 6 bases in between. The CDR3 DNA reads TGTGCCAGCAGTTTGGGGTCCTCTGGGGCCAACGTCCTGACTTTC. Its protein product is CASSLGSSGANVLTF.

The chain couples TRBV20-1 to TRBJ2-1; no definite D call. Trimming cost V 0 bases and J 3 bases, with 15 bases left between them. This CDR3 has 16 residues. Per germline, CDR1 DFQATT and CDR2 SNEGSKA (reference sequence). The CDR3 reads CSARDPTKGDYNEQFF. The DNA of the CDR3 is TGCAGTGCTAGAGATCCGACGAAAGGAGACTACAATGAGCAGTTCTTC.

The chain recombines TRBV5-5 with TRBJ1-1; 7 bases are shared with TRBD1. The germline gives CDR1 SGHKS, CDR2 YYEKEE (reference sequence). After removal of 0 bases from V and 5 bases from J, the junction contained 7 bases not matched to a gene. This CDR3 has 15 residues. In nucleotides, the CDR3 is TGTGCCAGCAGCTTGGTAGCCAGGGGGTTGACTGAAGCTTTCTTT. This encodes CASSLVARGLTEAFF.

V gene TRBV29-1 combines with J gene TRBJ1-2; D not resolved. This CDR3 is built from 10 residues. With 5 bases removed from V and 7 bases from J, the gap between germline ends came to 8 bases. Germline V gene data show CDR1 as SQVTM and CDR2 as ANQGSEA. DNA of the CDR3: TGCAGCGTTAAGGACTTTGGCTACACCTTC. As protein: CSVKDFGYTF.

The chain has TRBV3-1 and TRBJ2-7; D might be TRBD2 (6 bases). Germline-derived CDR1 and CDR2 are LGHDT and YNNKEL (reference sequence). Trimming removed 3 bases at V and 4 bases at J, with 16 bases between. The CDR3 contains 15 residues. For the CDR3, the DNA is TGTGCCAGCAGCCAGGGGGGATCGGCTACTTACGAGCAGTACTTC. Residues: CASSQGGSATYEQYF.

This clonotype was observed a few times. The chain combines TRBV15 with TRBJ2-3, with D possibly called TRBD1 or TRBD2 (5 bases each). CDR1 and CDR2 from the germline V gene are LNHNV and YYDKDF (reference sequence). The CDR3 is 17 residues long. Trimming stripped 4 bases from V and 2 bases from J, with 19 bases between. CDR3 DNA sequence: TGTGCCACCAGCAAAGAGTTGGGGGAGTGGTTCACAGATACGCAGTATTTT. This sequence encodes CATSKELGEWFTDTQYF.

This clonotype was detected only a few times. The J gene is TRBJ2-3, the V gene TRBV29-1; D is unresolved. The CDR3 has 12 amino acids. From germline, CDR1 is SQVTM and CDR2 ANQGSEA. Between the trimmed V and J ends, which lost 7 bases and 5 bases, there was a span of 13 bases. CDR3 nucleotide sequence: TGCAGCGCTCCAACGACGGGAGATACGCAGTATTTT. It is translated as CSAPTTGDTQYF.

This clonotype was picked up a small number of times. This sequence joins TRBV20-1 and TRBJ2-3, with D possibly being TRBD2 (5 bases). Per germline, CDR1 DFQATT and CDR2 SNEGSKA (reference sequence). This CDR3 contains 13 residues. Between the trimmed V and J ends, which lost 0 bases and 6 bases, there was a span of 10 bases. Here the CDR3 DNA reads TGCAGTGCTAGAGAGACGGGGTCGGATACGCAGTATTTT. It yields the protein CSARETGSDTQYF.

The rearrangement links TRBV3-1 to TRBJ2-2; D unresolved. Germline V lookup: CDR1 LGHDT, CDR2 YNNKEL (reference sequence). Trimming removed 1 base at V and 5 bases at J, with 5 bases between. The CDR3 contains 13 residues. The CDR3 sequence: CASSQGGTGELFF. The CDR3 coding sequence is TGTGCCAGCAGCCAAGGGGGAACCGGGGAGCTGTTTTTT.

V usage is TRBV29-1 and J usage is TRBJ2-1, with 9 bases lining up with TRBD2. J gave up 7 bases and V 7 bases, and 11 bases lay outside the gene matches. The germline V gene has CDR1 SQVTM and CDR2 ANQGSEA. CDR3 length: 14 amino acids. In nucleotides, the CDR3 is TGCAGCGGACTTAGCGGGAGTGGTGGGAATGAGCAGTTCTTC. This codes for CSGLSGSGGNEQFF.

J is TRBJ2-1 and V is TRBV12-3 or TRBV12-4; D is unresolved. V lost 1 base to trimming and J lost 8 bases, with 9 bases between them. This CDR3 comprises 13 residues. The chain's CDR3 is CASSLGDIDEQFF. The CDR3 DNA follows: TGTGCCAGCAGTTTAGGTGATATTGATGAGCAGTTCTTC.

This clonotype occurred once. The chain uses TRBV6-1 and TRBJ2-3, with 8 bases fitting TRBD2. Germline lookup yields CDR1 MNHNS and CDR2 SASEGT. With 8 bases clipped from V and 5 bases from J, the junction kept 9 bases outside the gene matches. The CDR3 sequence is 14 residues long. In DNA, the CDR3 is TGTGCCAGCTTACCGGGGGGGCCAAGAGATACGCAGTATTTT. Translated, it gives CASLPGGPRDTQYF.

This clonotype was seen just once. The rearrangement links TRBV12-3 or TRBV12-4 to TRBJ2-1, with TRBD2 matching over 7 bases. This CDR3 has 17 amino acids. Trimming at V came to 5 bases and at J to 4 bases, leaving 14 bases not matched to a gene. The CDR3 sequence is CASSPVYGRESYNEQFF. Written as DNA, the CDR3 is TGTGCCAGCAGTCCCGTATACGGGCGGGAGTCGTACAATGAGCAGTTCTTC.

V and J are TRBV2 and TRBJ1-2, with 7 bases identical to TRBD1. The ends lost 6 bases at V and 1 base at J; junction bases unmatched: 8. The germline gives CDR1 SNHLY, CDR2 FYNNEI. This CDR3 has 15 residues. CDR3 protein: CASRLRDSINYGYTF. CDR3 DNA: TGTGCCAGCAGGCTCCGGGACAGCATTAACTATGGCTACACCTTC.

This clonotype has a handful of counts. The chain carries TRBV7-4 and TRBJ1-1; D ambiguous. V lost 4 bases and J lost 0, with 12 bases in between. The CDR3 sequence is 15 residues long. The V gene's germline CDR1 is SGHVT and CDR2 SQSDAQ. The CDR3 region has the DNA TGTGCCAGCAGCTCCTTCCACGACCTGAACACTGAAGCTTTCTTT. Translating gives CASSSFHDLNTEAFF.

This chain uses TRBV15 with TRBJ1-5; D is unresolved. Germline CDR1 LNHNV, CDR2 YYDKDF (reference sequence). The CDR3 runs to 15 residues. V was clipped by 0 bases and J by 1 base, with 7 bases between them. The CDR3 DNA reads TGTGCCACCAGCAGAGATCTAGGGAGCAATCAGCCCCAGCATTTT. This codes for CATSRDLGSNQPQHF.

The chain combines TRBV7-8 with TRBJ2-1; 11 nucleotides agree with TRBD2. With 4 bases clipped from V and 8 bases from J, the junction kept 7 bases outside the gene matches. The length of the CDR3 is 15 residues. Germline V gene lookup returns CDR1 SGHVS and CDR2 FQNEAQ. CDR3 DNA sequence: TGTGCCAGCAGCTCTAGCGGGGGGATCTCACATGAGCAGTTCTTC. The encoded protein is CASSSSGGISHEQFF.

The rearrangement links TRBV4-2 to TRBJ2-4, with TRBD2 matching over 9 bases. The CDR3 extends over 16 amino acids. Germline V gives CDR1 LGHNA, CDR2 YNFKEQ. After removal of 0 bases from V and 10 bases from J, the junction contained 10 bases not matched to a gene. The chain's CDR3 is CASSQDHSGSGLIQYF. The CDR3 region has the DNA TGTGCCAGCAGCCAAGACCATAGCGGGAGTGGGTTAATTCAGTACTTC.

The V call is TRBV12-3 or TRBV12-4, the J call TRBJ1-1, with TRBD1 identical over 9 bases. V shed 6 bases, J shed 3 bases, and the junction held 5 bases outside the gene matches. This CDR3 region has 14 residues. The CDR3 is CASRATGGDTEAFF. CDR3 bases: TGTGCCAGCAGAGCGACAGGGGGGGACACTGAAGCTTTCTTT.

This clonotype was detected many times. The rearrangement joins TRBV3-1 to TRBJ2-3; 9 bases fit TRBD1. The CDR3 runs to 16 residues. Trimming cost V 2 bases and J 4 bases; bases outside gene matches: 7. From germline, CDR1 is LGHDT and CDR2 YNNKEL (reference sequence). CDR3 loop: CASSQRITGGADTQYF. CDR3 in DNA: TGTGCCAGCAGCCAAAGGATCACAGGGGGCGCAGATACGCAGTATTTT.

The rearrangement links TRBV7-2 to TRBJ2-1, with D perhaps matching TRBD2 (6 bases). Between the trimmed V and J ends, which lost 5 bases and 0 bases, there was a span of 11 bases. Looked up from germline, CDR1 is SGHTA and CDR2 is FQGNSA. The CDR3 extends over 15 amino acids. DNA for the CDR3: TGTGCCAGCAGCAACGGACTATTCTCCTACAATGAGCAGTTCTTC. It is translated as CASSNGLFSYNEQFF.

This clonotype was detected a few times. The gene calls are TRBV6-2 or TRBV6-3 and TRBJ2-5; no clear D. The CDR3 has 11 residues. CDR1 is MNHEY, CDR2 SVGEGT, per germline. Trimming removed 2 bases from V and 6 bases from J, with 4 bases in between. DNA for the CDR3: TGTGCCAGCAGTTACGTACAGACCCAGTACTTC. Translated, it gives CASSYVQTQYF.

This clonotype was counted only a few times. CDR3 residues: CSVEGRGNTEAFF. CDR3 bases: TGCAGCGTTGAAGGTCGGGGAAACACTGAAGCTTTCTTT. The rearrangement uses TRBV29-1 and TRBJ1-1; unclear D gene. Germline-derived CDR1 and CDR2 are SQVTM and ANQGSEA. V shed 1 base and J shed 2 bases, with 8 bases lying between them. The CDR3 spans 13 residues.

This clonotype has a handful of counts. V usage is TRBV12-3 or TRBV12-4 and J usage is TRBJ2-1; 12 bases map to TRBD2. Trimming took 4 bases from V and 7 from J; bases not matched to a gene: 5. The CDR3 sequence is 15 residues long. In DNA, the CDR3 is TGTGCCAGCAGTTGGACTAGCGGGGCCTTAAATGAGCAGTTCTTC. Amino acids: CASSWTSGALNEQFF.

The chain joins TRBV9 to TRBJ2-1, with 13 bases identical to TRBD2. Trimming removed 2 bases from V and 10 bases from J; junction bases left unmatched: 6. The CDR3 spans 15 residues. Germline-derived CDR1 and CDR2 are SGDLS and YYNGEE. CDR3 residues: CASSVTGTSGEEQFF. As DNA, the CDR3 is TGTGCCAGCAGCGTGACCGGGACTAGCGGGGAAGAGCAGTTCTTC.

The chain has TRBV20-1 and TRBJ2-7; 10 bases align to TRBD2. The CDR3 extends over 15 amino acids. V was clipped by 3 bases and J by 3 bases; unmatched bases: 8. Germline V gene data show CDR1 as DFQATT and CDR2 as SNEGSKA (reference sequence). The CDR3 bases are TGCAGTGCTAGTCCAACCGGGACTAGCGACTACGAGCAGTACTTC. It specifies CSASPTGTSDYEQYF.